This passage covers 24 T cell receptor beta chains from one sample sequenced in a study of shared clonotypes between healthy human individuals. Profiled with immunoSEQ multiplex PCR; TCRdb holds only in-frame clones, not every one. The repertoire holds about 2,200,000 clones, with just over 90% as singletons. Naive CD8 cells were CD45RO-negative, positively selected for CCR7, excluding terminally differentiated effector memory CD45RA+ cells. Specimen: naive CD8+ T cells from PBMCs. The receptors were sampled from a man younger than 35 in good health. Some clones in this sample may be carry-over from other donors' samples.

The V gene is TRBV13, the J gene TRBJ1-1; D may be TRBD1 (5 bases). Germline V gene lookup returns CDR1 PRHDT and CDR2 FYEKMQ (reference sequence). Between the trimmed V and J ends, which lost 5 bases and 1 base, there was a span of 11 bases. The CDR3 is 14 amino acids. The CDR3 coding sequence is TGTGCCAGCAGCCCTCGGGACGGGAACACTGAAGCTTTCTTT. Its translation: CASSPRDGNTEAFF.

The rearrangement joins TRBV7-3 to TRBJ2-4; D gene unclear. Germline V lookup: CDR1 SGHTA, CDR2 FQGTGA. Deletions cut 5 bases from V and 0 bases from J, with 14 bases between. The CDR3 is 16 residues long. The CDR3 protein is CASSPDPLLAKNIQYF. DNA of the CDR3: TGTGCCAGCAGCCCCGATCCCTTACTAGCCAAAAACATTCAGTACTTC.

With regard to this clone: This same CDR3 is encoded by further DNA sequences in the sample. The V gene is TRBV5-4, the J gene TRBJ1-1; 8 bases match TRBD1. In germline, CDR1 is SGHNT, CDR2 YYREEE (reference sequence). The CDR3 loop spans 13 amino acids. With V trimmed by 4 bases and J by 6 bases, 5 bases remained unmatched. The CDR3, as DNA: TGTGCCAGCAGCCTAACAGGGGGGCCTGAAGCTTTCTTT. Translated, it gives CASSLTGGPEAFF.

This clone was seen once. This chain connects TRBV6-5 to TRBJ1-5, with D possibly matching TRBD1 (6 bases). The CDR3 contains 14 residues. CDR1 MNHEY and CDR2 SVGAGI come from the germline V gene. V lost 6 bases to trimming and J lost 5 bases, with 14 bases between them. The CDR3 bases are TGTGCCAGCAGGAGGAACAGGGAGTATCAGCCCCAGCATTTT. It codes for CASRRNREYQPQHF.

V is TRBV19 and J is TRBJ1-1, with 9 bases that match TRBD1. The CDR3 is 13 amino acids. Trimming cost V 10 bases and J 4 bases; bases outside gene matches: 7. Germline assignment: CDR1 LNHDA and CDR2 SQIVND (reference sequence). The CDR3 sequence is CATKTGGITEAFF. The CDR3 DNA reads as TGTGCCACTAAGACAGGGGGGATCACTGAAGCTTTCTTT.

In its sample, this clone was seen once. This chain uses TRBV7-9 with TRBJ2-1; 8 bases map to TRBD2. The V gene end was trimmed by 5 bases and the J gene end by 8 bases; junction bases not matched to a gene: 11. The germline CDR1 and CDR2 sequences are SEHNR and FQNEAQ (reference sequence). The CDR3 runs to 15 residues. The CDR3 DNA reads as TGTGCCAGCAGCATAAGTAGCGGGGAGTATTATGAGCAGTTCTTC. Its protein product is CASSISSGEYYEQFF.

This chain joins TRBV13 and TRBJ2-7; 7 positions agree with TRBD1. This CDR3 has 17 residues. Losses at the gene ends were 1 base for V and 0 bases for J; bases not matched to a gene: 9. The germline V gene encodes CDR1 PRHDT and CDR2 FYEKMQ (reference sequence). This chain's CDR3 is CASSLASGGSSSYEQYF. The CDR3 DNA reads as TGTGCCAGCAGCTTAGCGTCAGGGGGTTCTAGCTCCTACGAGCAGTACTTC.

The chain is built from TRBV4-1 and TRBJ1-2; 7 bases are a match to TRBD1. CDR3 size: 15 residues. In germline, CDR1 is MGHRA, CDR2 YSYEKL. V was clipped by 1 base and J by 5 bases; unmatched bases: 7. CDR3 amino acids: CASSQATGELYGYTF. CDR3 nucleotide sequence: TGCGCCAGCAGCCAAGCCACAGGGGAACTATATGGCTACACCTTC.

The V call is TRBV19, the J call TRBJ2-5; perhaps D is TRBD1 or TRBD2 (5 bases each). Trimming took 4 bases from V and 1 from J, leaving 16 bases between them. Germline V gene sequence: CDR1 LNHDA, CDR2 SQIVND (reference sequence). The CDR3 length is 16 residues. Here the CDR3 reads CASSTGRMGFQETQYF. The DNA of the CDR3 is TGTGCCAGTAGTACGGGACGGATGGGGTTCCAAGAGACCCAGTACTTC.

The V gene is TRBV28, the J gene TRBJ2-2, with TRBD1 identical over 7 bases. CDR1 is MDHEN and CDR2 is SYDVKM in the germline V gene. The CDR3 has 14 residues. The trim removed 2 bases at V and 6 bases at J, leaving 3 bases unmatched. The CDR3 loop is CASSLGQEAGELFF. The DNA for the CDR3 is TGTGCCAGCAGTTTAGGACAGGAGGCCGGGGAGCTGTTTTTT.

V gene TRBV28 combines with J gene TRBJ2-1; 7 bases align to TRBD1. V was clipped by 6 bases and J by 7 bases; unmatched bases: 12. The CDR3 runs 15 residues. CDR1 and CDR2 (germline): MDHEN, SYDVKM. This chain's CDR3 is CASRNRTPRGNEQFF. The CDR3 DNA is TGTGCCAGCAGGAATCGGACACCCAGGGGGAATGAGCAGTTCTTC.

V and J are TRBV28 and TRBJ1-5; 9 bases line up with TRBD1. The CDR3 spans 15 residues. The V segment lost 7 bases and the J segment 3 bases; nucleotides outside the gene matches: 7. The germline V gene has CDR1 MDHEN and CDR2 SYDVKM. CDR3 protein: CASTTDRGINQPQHF. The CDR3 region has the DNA TGTGCCAGCACCACGGACAGGGGAATCAATCAGCCCCAGCATTTT.

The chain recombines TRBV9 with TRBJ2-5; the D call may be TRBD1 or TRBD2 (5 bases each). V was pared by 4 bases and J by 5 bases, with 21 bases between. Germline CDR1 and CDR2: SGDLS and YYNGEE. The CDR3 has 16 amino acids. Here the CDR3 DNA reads TGTGCCAGCAGCCCCTTAAGGACCGGGGCCAGGGAGACCCAGTACTTC. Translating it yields CASSPLRTGARETQYF.

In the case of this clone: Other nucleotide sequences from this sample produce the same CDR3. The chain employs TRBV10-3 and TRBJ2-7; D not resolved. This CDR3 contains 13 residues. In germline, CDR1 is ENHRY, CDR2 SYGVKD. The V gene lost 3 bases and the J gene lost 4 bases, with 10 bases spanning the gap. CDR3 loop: CAISDDSPYEQYF. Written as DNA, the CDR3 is TGTGCCATCAGTGACGACTCTCCATACGAGCAGTACTTC.

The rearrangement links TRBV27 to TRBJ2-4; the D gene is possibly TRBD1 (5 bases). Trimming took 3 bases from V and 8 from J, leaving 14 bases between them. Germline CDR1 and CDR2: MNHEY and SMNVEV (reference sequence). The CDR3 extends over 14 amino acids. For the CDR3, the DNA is TGTGCCAGCAGTTTTTTCGACGGACACGACATTCAGTACTTC. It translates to CASSFFDGHDIQYF.

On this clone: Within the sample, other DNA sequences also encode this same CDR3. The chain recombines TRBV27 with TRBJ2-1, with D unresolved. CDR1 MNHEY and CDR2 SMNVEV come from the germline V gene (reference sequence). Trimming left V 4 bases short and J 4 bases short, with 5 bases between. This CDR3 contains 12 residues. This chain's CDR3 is CASSSVYNEQFF. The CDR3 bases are TGTGCCAGCAGTTCCGTGTACAATGAGCAGTTCTTC.

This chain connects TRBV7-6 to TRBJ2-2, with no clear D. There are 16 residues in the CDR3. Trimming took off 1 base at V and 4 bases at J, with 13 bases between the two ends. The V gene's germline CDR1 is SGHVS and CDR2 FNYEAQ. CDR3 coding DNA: TGTGCCAGCAGCTTAGAACCTGGGGTTGGCACCGGGGAGCTGTTTTTT. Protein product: CASSLEPGVGTGELFF.

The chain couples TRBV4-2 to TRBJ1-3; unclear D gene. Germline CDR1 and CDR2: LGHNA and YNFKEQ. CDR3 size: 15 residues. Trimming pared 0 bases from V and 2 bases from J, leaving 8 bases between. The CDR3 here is CASSQDSGTGNTIYF. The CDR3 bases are TGTGCCAGCAGCCAAGATTCGGGGACTGGAAACACCATATATTTT.

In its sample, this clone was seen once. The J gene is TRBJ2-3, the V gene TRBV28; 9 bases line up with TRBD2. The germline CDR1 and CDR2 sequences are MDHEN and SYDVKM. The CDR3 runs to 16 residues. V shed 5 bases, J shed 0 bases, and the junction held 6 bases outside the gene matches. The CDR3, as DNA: TGTGCCAGCAGTCCAAGACTAGCGGAGAGCACAGATACGCAGTATTTT. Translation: CASSPRLAESTDTQYF.

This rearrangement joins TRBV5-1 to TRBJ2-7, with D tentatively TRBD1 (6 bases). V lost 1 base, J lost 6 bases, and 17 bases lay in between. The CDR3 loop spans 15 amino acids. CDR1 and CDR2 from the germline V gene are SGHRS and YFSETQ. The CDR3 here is CASSLTGTRFGEQYF. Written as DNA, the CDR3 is TGCGCCAGCAGCTTGACCGGGACACGTTTTGGCGAGCAGTACTTC.

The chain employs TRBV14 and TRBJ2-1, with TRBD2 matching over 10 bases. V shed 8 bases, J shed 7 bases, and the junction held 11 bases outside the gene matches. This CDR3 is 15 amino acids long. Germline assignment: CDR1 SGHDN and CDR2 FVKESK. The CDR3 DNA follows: TGTGCCAGCTGGGATAGCGGGAGGCGGTGGAATGAGCAGTTCTTC. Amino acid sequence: CASWDSGRRWNEQFF.

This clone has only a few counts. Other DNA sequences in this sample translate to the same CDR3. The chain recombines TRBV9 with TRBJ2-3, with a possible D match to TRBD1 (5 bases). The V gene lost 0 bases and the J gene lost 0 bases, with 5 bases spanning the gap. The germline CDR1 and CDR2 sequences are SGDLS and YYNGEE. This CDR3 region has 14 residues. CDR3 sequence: CASSVEGSTDTQYF. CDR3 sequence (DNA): TGTGCCAGCAGCGTAGAGGGGAGCACAGATACGCAGTATTTT.

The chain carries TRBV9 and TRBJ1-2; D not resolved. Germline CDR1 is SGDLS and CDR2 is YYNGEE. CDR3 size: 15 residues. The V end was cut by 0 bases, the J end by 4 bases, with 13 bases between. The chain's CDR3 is CASSVDWGAGYGYTF. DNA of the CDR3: TGTGCCAGCAGCGTAGATTGGGGTGCGGGCTATGGCTACACCTTC.

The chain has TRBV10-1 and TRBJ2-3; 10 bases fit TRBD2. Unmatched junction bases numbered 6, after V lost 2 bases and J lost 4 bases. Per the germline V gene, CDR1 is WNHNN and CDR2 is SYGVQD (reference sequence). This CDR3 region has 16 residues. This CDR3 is CASSERAGGAADTQYF. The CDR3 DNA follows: TGCGCCAGCAGTGAGCGAGCGGGGGGGGCTGCAGATACGCAGTATTTT.